The 2 T cell receptor beta chains below come from one sample, sequenced in a study of spatial heterogeneity in lung cancer. TCRdb fed the 5' RACE reads into MiXCR, producing one record per CDR3 protein. Counted here are 35,000 to 45,000 distinct CDR3 sequences, roughly 5.4% occurring once; the ten biggest clones make up just over 25%. Time point noted: sample taken at primary tumor resection. This sample comprised PBMCs, obtained at surgery. These receptors originate from a female donor with early-stage non-small cell lung cancer.

In its sample, this clonotype was seen many times. The chain joins TRBV10-3 to TRBJ2-3; TRBD2 agrees at 9 bases. After removal of 4 bases from V and 3 bases from J, the junction contained 5 bases not matched to a gene. The CDR3 contains 15 residues. Per germline, CDR1 ENHRY and CDR2 SYGVKD. CDR3 residues: CAISGNSGGTDTQYF. DNA for the CDR3: TGTGCCATCAGTGGAAATAGCGGGGGTACAGATACGCAGTATTTT.

This clonotype was counted ten times or more. One end of the junction is discordant with germline, which a read error may explain. This chain joins TRBV10-3 and TRBJ2-3; 7 bases are shared with TRBD2. The CDR3 totals 13 residues. Germline-derived CDR1 and CDR2 are ENHRY and SYGVKD. The CDR3 DNA reads TGTGCCATCAGTGAGTCGGGGGGGGGTCCCCTCGAGTTT. It translates to CAISESGGGPLEF.